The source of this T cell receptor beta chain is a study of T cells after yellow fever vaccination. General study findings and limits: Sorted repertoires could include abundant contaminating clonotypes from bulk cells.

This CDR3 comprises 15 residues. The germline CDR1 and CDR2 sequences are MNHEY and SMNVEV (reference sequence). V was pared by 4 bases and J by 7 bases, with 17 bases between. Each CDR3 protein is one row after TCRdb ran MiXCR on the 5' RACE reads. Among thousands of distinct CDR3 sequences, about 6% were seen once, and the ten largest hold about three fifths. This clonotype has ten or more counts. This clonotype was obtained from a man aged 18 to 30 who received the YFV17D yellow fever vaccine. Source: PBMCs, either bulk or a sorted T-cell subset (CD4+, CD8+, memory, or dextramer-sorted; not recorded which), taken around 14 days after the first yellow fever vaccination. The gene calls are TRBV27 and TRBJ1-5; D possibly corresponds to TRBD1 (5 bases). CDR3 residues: CASSYYSGAGQPQHF. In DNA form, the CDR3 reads TGTGCCAGCAGTTATTACTCCGGGGCCGGGCAGCCCCAGCATTTT.